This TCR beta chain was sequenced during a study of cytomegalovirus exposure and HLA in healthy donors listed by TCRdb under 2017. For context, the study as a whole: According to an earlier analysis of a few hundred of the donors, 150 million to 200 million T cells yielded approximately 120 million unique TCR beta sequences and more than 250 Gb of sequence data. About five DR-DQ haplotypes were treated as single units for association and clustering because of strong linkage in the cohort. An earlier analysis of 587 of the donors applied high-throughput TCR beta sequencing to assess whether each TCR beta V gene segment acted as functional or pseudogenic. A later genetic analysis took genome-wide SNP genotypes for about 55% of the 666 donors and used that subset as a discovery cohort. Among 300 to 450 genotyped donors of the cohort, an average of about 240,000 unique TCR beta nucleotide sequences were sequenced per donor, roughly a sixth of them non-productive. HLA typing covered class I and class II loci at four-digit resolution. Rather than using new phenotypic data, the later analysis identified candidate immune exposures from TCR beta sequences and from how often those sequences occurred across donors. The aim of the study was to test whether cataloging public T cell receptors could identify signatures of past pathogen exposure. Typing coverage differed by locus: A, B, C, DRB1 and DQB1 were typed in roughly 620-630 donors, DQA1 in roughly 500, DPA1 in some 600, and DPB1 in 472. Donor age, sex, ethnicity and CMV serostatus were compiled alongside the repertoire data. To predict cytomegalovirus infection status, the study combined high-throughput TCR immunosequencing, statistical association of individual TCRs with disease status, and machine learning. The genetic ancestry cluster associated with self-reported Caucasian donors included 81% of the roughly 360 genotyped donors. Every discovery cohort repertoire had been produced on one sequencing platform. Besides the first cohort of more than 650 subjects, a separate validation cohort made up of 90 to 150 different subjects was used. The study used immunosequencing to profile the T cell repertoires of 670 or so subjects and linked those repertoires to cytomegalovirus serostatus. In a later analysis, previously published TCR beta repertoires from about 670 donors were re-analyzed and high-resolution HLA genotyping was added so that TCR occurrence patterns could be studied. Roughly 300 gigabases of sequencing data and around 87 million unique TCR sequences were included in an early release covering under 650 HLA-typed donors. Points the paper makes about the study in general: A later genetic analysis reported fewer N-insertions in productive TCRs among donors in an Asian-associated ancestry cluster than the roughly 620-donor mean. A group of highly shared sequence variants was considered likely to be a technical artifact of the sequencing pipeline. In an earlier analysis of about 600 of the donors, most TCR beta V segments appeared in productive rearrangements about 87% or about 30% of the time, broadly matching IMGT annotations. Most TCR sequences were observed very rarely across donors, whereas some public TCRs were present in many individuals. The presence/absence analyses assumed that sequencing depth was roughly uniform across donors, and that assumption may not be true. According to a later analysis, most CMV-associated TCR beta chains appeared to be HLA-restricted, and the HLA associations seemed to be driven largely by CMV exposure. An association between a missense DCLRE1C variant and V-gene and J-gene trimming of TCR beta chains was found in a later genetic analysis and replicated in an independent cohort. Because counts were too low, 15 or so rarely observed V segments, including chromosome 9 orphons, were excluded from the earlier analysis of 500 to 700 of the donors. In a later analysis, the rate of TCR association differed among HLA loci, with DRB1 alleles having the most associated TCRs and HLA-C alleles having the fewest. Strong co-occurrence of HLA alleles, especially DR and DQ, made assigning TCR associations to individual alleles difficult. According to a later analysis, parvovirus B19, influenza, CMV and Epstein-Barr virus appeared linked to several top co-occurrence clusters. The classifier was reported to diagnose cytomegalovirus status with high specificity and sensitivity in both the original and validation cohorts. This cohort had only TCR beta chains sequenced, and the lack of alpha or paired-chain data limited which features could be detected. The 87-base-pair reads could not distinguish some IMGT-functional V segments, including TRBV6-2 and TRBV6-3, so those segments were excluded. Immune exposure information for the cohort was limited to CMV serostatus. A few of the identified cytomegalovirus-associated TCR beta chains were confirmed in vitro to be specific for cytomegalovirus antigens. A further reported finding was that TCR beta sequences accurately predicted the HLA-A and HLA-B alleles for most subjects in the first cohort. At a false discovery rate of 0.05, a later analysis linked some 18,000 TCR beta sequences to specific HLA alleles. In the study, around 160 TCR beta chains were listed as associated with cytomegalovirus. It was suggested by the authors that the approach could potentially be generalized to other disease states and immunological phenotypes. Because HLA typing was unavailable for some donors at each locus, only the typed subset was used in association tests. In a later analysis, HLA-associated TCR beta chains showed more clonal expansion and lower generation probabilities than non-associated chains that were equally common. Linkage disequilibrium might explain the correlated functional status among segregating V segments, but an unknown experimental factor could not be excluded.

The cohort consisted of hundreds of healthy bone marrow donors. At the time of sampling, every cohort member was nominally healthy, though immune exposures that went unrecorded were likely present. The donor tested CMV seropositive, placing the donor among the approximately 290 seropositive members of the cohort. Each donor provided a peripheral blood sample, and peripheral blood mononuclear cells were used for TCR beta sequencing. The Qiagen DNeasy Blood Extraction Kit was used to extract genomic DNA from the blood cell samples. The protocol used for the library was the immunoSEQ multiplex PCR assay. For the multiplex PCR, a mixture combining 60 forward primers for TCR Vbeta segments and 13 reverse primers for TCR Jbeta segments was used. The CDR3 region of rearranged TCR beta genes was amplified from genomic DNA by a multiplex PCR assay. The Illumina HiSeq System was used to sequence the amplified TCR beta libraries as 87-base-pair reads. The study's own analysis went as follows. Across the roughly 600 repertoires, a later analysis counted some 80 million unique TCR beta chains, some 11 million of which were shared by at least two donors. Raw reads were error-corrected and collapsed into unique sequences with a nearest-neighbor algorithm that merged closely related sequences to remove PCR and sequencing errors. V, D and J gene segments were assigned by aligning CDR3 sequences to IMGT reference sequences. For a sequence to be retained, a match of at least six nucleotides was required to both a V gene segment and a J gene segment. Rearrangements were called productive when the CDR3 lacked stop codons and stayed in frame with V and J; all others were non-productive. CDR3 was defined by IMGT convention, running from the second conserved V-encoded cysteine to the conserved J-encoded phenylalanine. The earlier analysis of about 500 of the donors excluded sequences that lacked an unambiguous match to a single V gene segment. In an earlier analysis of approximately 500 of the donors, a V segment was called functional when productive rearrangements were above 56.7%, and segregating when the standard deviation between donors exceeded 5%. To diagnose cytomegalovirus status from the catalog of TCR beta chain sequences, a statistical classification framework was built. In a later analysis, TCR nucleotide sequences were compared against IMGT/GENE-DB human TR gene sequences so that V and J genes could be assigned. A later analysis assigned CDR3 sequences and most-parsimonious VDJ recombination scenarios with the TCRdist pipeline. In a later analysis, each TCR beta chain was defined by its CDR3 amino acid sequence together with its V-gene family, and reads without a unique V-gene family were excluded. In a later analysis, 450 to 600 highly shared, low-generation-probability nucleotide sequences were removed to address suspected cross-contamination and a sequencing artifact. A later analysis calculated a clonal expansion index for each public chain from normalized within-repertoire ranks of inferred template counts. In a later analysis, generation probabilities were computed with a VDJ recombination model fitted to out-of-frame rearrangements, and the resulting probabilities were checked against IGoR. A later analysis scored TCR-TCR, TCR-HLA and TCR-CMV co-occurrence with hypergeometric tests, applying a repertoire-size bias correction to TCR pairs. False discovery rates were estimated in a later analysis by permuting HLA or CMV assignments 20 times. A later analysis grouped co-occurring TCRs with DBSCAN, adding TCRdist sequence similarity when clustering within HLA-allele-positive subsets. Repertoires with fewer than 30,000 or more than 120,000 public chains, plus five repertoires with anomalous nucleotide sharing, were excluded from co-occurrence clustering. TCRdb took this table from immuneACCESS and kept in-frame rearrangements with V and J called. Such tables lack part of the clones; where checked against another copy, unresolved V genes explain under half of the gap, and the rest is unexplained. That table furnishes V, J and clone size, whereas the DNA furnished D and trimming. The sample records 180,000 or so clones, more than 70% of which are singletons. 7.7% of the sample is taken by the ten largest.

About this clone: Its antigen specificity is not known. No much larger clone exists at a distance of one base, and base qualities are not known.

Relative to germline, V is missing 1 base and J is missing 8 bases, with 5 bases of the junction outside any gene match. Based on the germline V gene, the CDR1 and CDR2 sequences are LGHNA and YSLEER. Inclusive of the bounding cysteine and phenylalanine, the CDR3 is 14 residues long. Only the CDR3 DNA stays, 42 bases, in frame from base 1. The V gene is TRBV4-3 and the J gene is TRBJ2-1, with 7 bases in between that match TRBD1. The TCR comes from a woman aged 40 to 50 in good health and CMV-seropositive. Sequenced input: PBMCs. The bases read TGCGCCAGCAGCCAAGCGATAGGGGGCTATGAGCAGTTCTTC. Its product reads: CASSQAIGGYEQFF.